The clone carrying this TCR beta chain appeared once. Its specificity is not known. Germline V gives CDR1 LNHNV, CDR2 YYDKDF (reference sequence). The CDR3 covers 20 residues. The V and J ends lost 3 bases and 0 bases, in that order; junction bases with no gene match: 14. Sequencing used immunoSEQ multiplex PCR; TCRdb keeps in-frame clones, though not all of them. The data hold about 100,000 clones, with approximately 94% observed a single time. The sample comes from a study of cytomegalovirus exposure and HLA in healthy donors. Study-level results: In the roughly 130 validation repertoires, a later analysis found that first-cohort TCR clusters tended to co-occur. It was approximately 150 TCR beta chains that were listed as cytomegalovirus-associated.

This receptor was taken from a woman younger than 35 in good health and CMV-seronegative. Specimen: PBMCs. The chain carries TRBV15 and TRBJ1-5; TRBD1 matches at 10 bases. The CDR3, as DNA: TGTGCCACCAGCAGGCAATCGGGACAGGGGATAAAATATAGCAATCAGCCCCAGCATTTT. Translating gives CATSRQSGQGIKYSNQPQHF.